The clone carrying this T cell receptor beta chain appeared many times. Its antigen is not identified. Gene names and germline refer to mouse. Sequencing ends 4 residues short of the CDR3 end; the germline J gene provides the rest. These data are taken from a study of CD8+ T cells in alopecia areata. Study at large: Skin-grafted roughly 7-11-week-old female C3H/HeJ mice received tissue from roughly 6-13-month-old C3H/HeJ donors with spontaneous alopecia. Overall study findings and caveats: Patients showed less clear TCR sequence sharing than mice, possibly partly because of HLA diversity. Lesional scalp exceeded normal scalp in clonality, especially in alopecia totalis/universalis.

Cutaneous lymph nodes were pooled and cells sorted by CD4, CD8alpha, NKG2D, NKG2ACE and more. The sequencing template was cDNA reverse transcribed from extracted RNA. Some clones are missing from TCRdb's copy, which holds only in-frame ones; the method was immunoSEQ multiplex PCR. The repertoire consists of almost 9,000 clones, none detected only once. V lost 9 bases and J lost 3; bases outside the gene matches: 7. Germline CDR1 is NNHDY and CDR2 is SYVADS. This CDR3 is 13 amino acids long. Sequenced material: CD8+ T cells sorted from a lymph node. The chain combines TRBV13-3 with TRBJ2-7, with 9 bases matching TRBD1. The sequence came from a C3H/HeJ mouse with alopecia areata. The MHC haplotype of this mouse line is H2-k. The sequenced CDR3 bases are TGTGCCAATTCCGGGACAGGGTTCTAT. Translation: CANSGTGFY. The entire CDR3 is CANSGTGFYEQYF.